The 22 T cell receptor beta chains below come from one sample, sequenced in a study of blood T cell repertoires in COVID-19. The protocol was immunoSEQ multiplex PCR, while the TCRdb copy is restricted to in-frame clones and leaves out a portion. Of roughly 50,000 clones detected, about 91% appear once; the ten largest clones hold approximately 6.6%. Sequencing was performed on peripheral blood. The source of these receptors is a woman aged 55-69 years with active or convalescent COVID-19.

The CDR3 DNA follows: TGTGCCGCTAAGACAGGGCATAATTCACCCCTCCACTTT. It translates to CAAKTGHNSPLHF. The chain couples TRBV28 to TRBJ1-6, with TRBD1 matching over 7 bases. The germline V gene encodes CDR1 MDHEN and CDR2 SYDVKM. With V trimmed by 11 bases and J by 5 bases, 6 bases remained unmatched. The CDR3 totals 13 residues. The full variable domain, its missing parts supplied by reference TRBV28 and TRBJ1-6, is DVKVTQSSRYLVKRTGEKVFLECVQDMDHENMFWYRQDPGLGLRLIYFSYDVKMKEKGDIPEGYSVSREKKERFSLILESASTNQTSMYLCAAKTGHNSPLHFGNGTRLTVT.

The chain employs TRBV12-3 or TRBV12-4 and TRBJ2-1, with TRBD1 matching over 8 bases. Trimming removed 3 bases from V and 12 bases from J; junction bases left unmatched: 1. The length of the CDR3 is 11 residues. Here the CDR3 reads CASSFRGRQFF. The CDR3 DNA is TGTGCCAGCAGTTTCAGGGGGCGGCAGTTCTTC.

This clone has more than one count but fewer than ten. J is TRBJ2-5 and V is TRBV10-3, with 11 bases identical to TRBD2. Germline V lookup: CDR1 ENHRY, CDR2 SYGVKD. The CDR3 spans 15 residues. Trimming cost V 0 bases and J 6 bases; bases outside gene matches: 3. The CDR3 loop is CAISESLAGGKTQYF. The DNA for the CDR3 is TGTGCCATCAGTGAGTCGCTAGCGGGGGGAAAGACCCAGTACTTC.

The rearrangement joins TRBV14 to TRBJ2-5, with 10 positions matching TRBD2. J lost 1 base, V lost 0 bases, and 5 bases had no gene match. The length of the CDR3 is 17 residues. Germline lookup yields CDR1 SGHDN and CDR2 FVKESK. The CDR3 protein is CASSQERSGGVQETQYF. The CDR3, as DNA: TGTGCCAGCAGCCAAGAGCGCAGCGGGGGGGTCCAAGAGACCCAGTACTTC.

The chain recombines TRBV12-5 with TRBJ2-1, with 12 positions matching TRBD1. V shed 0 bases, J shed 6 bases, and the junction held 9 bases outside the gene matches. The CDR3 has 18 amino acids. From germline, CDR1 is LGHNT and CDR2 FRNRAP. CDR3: CASGLVKGPGQGANEQFF. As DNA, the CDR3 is TGTGCTAGTGGTTTGGTAAAGGGCCCGGGACAGGGGGCCAATGAGCAGTTCTTC.

The CDR3 sequence is CASRTPGQGGHGYTF. The DNA for the CDR3 is TGTGCCAGCAGGACACCGGGACAGGGGGGGCATGGCTACACCTTC. The J gene is TRBJ1-2, the V gene TRBV28; 11 bases agree with TRBD1. The trim removed 6 bases at V and 6 bases at J, leaving 9 bases unmatched. CDR1 and CDR2 (germline): MDHEN, SYDVKM. This CDR3 has 15 amino acids.

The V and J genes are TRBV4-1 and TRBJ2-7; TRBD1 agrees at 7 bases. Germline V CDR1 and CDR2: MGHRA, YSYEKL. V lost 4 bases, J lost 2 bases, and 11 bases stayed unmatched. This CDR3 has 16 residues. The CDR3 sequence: CASSPRPRTGTYEQYF. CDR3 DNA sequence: TGCGCCAGCAGCCCCCGCCCAAGGACAGGTACCTACGAGCAGTACTTC.

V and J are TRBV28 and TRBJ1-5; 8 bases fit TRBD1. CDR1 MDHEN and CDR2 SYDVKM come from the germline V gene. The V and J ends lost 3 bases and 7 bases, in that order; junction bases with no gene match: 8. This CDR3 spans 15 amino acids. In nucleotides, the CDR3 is TGTGCCAGCAGTTTGGCAGGGGGCGGAGTACAGCCCCAGCATTTT. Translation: CASSLAGGGVQPQHF.

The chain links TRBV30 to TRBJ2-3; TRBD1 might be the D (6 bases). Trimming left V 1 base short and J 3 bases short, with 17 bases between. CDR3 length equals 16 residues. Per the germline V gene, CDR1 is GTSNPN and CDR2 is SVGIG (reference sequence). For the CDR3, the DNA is TGTGCCTGGAGTGGGGGTACAGGGCAGAGGACAGATACGCAGTATTTT. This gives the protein CAWSGGTGQRTDTQYF.

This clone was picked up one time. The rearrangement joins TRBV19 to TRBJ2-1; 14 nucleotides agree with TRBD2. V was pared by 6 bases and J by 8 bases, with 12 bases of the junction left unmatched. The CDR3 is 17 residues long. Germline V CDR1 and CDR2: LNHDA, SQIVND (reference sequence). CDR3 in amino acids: CASSRRTTSGGADEQFF. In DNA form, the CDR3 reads TGTGCCAGTAGCCGCCGGACGACTAGCGGGGGGGCAGATGAGCAGTTCTTC.

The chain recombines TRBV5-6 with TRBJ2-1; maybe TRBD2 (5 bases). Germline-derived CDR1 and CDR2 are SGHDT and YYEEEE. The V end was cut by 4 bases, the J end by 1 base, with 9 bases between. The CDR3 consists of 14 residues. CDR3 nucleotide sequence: TGTGCCAGCAGCCCGCGGGCATCCTACAATGAGCAGTTCTTC. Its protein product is CASSPRASYNEQFF.

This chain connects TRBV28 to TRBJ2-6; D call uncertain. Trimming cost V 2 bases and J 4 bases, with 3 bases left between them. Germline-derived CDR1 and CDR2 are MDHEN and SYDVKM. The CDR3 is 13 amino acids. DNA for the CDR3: TGTGCCAGCAGTTTAACAGGGGCCAACGTCCTGACTTTC. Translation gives CASSLTGANVLTF. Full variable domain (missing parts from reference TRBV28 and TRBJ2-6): DVKVTQSSRYLVKRTGEKVFLECVQDMDHENMFWYRQDPGLGLRLIYFSYDVKMKEKGDIPEGYSVSREKKERFSLILESASTNQTSMYLCASSLTGANVLTFGAGSRLTVL.

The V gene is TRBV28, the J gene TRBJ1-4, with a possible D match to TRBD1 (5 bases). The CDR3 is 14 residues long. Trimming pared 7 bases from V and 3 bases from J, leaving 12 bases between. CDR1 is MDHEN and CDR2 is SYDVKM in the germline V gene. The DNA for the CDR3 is TGTGCCAGCAACGACGGGGGACCTAATGAAAAACTGTTTTTT. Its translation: CASNDGGPNEKLFF.

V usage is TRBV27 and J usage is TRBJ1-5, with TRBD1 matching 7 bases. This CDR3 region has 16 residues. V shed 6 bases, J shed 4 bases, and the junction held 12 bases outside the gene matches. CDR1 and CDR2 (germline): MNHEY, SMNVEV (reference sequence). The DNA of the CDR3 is TGTGCCAGCAGCTTCCTCGACAGGGTGGGTAATCAGCCCCAGCATTTT. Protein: CASSFLDRVGNQPQHF.

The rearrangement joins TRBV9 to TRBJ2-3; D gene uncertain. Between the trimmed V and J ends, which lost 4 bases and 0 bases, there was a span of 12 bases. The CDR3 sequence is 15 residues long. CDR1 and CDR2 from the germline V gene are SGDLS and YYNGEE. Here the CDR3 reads CASSPILTSTDTQYF. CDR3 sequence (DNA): TGTGCCAGCAGCCCCATCTTGACTAGCACAGATACGCAGTATTTT.

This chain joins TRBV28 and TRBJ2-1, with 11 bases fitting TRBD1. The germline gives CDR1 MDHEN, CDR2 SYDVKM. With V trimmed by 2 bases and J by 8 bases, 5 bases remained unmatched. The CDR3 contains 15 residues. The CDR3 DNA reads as TGTGCCAGCAGTTTAGCGGACAGGGGGCTGGATGAGCAGTTCTTC. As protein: CASSLADRGLDEQFF.

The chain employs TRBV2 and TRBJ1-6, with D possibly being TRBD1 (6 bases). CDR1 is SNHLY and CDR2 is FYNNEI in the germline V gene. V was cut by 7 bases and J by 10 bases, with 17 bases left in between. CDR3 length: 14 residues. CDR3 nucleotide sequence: TGTGCCAGCACTCGGACAAACCAGGGGTCACCCCTCCACTTT. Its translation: CASTRTNQGSPLHF. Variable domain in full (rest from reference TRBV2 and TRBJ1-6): EPEVTQTPSHQVTQMGQEVILRCVPISNHLYFYWYRQILGQKVEFLVSFYNNEISEKSEIFDDQFSVERPDGSNFTLKIRSTKLEDSAMYFCASTRTNQGSPLHFGNGTRLTVT.

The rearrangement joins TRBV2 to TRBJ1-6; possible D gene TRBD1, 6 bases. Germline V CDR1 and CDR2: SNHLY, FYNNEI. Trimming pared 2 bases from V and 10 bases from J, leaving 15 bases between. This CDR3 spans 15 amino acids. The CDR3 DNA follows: TGTGCCAGCAGTGAATTTGGGGGGGCTAAGTCACCCCTCCACTTT. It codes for CASSEFGGAKSPLHF.

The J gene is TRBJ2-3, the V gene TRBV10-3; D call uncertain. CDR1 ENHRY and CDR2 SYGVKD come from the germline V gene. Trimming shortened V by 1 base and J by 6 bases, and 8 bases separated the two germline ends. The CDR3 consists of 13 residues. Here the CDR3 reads CAISEFDSDTQYF. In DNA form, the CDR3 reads TGTGCCATCAGTGAGTTCGATAGCGATACGCAGTATTTT.

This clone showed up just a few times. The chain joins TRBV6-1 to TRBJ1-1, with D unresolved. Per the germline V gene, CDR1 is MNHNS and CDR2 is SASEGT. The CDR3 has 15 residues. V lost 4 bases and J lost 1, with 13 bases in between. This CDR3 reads CASSGAYGGNTEAFF. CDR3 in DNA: TGTGCCAGCAGTGGAGCATACGGTGGGAACACTGAAGCTTTCTTT.

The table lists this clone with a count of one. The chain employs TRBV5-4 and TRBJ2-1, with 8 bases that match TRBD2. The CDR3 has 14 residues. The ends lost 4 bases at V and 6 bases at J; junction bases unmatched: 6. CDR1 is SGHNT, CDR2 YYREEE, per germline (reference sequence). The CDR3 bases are TGTGCCAGCAGCAGCGGGAGACCCCTCAATGAGCAGTTCTTC. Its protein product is CASSSGRPLNEQFF. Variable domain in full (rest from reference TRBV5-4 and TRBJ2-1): ETGVTQSPTHLIKTRGQQVTLRCSSQSGHNTVSWYQQALGQGPQFIFQYYREEENGRGNFPPRFSGLQFPNYSSELNVNALELDDSALYLCASSSGRPLNEQFFGPGTRLTVL.

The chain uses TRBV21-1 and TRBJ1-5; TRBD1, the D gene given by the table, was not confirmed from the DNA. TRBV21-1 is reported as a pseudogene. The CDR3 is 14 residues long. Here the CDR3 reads CASRPRERGQPQHF. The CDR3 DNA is TGTGCCAGCAGGCCCAGGGAAAGGGGTCAGCCCCAGCATTTT.